This T cell receptor beta chain was sequenced in a study of read filtering for tumor transcriptome and immune sequencing (dated by TCRdb to 2018 to 2020). In the study overall: The cohort had around 18 male and more than 11 female patients with a mean age of about 66 years, ranging from roughly 45 to 80. A main aim was a read-filtering strategy for immune repertoire data, specifically whether clonotypes supported by a single read should be removed. After DNase treatment, whole-transcriptome libraries were prepared using the TruSeq RNA Access Library Prep Kit. Under revised international staging, about 8 patients fell into R-ISS I, 16 into R-ISS II and six or seven into R-ISS III. Using the same bone marrow samples, the study compared TCR repertoires obtained by targeted immune repertoire sequencing with those obtained by bulk whole-transcriptome sequencing. TCR-region mapped reads per sample ranged from about 4 to 10.27 million with IR-seq versus only roughly 75 to 1273 with RNA-seq. Paper-wide results and their limitations: Compared with RNA-seq, IR-seq captured clonotypes at much higher depth and more reliably, and a smaller IR-seq throughput was enough to identify most shared clonotypes. The correlation between IR-seq and RNA-seq shared clonotype proportions was increased by removal of single-read clonotypes. The sorted CD138-negative fraction was composed of a mixed bone marrow immune population rather than of purified T cells. Single-read clonotypes made up about 81.9% of clonotypes but approximately 3.5% of total reads in IR-seq, and just under 75% of clonotypes and 44.6% of reads in RNA-seq.

TCR libraries were constructed from approximately 360 ng RNA using the Immunoverse kit, and molecular barcoded adaptors covering alpha/delta and beta/gamma chains were employed. TCR library preparation was performed with the same RNA that was used for transcriptome sequencing. Sequencing of TCR libraries was carried out on an Illumina HiSeq 4000 with 2 x 150 cycles. Regarding the original processing steps: With MiXCR, TCR reads were aligned to human V, D, J and C references and assembled into CDR3 clonotypes, with quality filtering and error correction included. Clonotype counts and gene usage diversity were analyzed with the tcR package in R. For inspection of raw mapping reads, RNA-seq reads were mapped by STAR aligner version 2.5.3a onto GRCh37 of the human genome. To test how sequencing depth affects detected clonotypes, IR-seq fastq files were randomly downsampled with Seqtk 1.3. The public sequencing data were trimmed at Q25 with fastp and processed into clonotypes with MiXCR by TCRdb, which kept only in-frame beta chains. All rows with the same CDR3 protein become a single entry with the most common DNA and genes. These V and J calls rely on TCRdb rather than the paper's analysis. Within this sample are about 130,000 distinct CDR3 sequences, with approximately 12% of them counted one time only. The biggest ten clones account for approximately 10% of the sample.

Trimming removed 3 bases from V and 3 bases from J; the gene matches leave 1 base unexplained. CDR1 and CDR2 (LGHDT, YNNKEL) derive from the germline V gene (reference sequence). The CDR3 measures 14 amino acids from cysteine to phenylalanine. CDR3 DNA only is kept here, 42 bases in frame from base 1. This clonotype was seen ten or more times. Its antigen is unknown. No much larger clone is present one base from it, and per-base qualities are unavailable. Each patient had bone marrow sampled at the time of active disease. Isolation of bone marrow mononuclear cells was performed by Ficoll-Hypaque density gradient centrifugation. Myeloma plasma cells were removed and CD138-negative cells were collected by negative selection after labeling with CD138 magnetic microbeads on a MACS separator. Flow cytometry with CD138 antibodies on an Attune NxT was used to check how pure the isolated cells were. TRIzol reagent was used to extract total RNA, and a NanoDrop spectrophotometer was used to quantify the extracted RNA. For each patient, the CD138-negative bone marrow sample underwent paired RNA-seq and IR-seq.

This receptor was identified in a donor over 35 with multiple myeloma. The rearranged segments are TRBV3-1 and TRBJ2-7, with TRBD2 identical over 11 junction bases. The sample consisted of a population of CD138-negative cells sorted from bone marrow. The sample's cell subset or site label is to be understood as: bone marrow mononuclear cells depleted of CD138+ plasma/myeloma cells by negative magnetic selection. The sequenced DNA: TGTGCCAGCAGCCAGGGACTAGCGGTCTACGAGCAGTACTTC. It translates as CASSQGLAVYEQYF.